The clone carrying this T cell receptor beta chain was detected many times. Its antigen is currently unknown. These data belong to a study of response to subunit inactivated influenza vaccine. Study-wide findings and caveats: With each seasonal influenza vaccination, the authors suggested, few new T cells are recruited.

J lost 4 bases, V lost 6 bases, and 4 bases had no gene match. The CDR3 totals 14 residues. One entry per CDR3 protein, called by TCRdb with MiXCR from the RT-PCR reads. The table includes approximately 700,000 distinct CDR3 sequences, roughly 13% detected once. The J gene is TRBJ2-1, the V gene TRBV12-3 or TRBV12-4, with 9 positions matching TRBD1. Sequences were derived from PBMCs from blood, sampled less than 15 days before vaccination. The sequence derives from a man aged 45-65 years who received an inactivated influenza vaccine. The CDR3 DNA follows: TGTGCCAGCAGGGGACAGGGCTTTTACAATGAGCAGTTCTTC. The encoded protein is CASRGQGFYNEQFF.